This T cell receptor (beta chain) stems from a study of monozygotic twins with inflammatory bowel disease. Study findings and constraints: No difference was seen in repertoire similarity between concordant and discordant twins, possibly from limited power.

Every TCR library drew on approximately 3.5 ug of total RNA. Template switching added UMIs carrying a 6-nucleotide sample barcode. Following a re-call of the 5' RACE reads, TCRdb has one entry per CDR3 protein and lacks DNA. In total, the table holds approximately 420,000 distinct CDR3 sequences. In regard to this clonotype: As yet, its antigen is unknown.

This CDR3 is 14 amino acids long. Per germline, CDR1 ENHRY and CDR2 SYGVKD. This receptor was taken from a human donor with ulcerative colitis or Crohn's disease, or a healthy co-twin of an affected twin (not recorded which). This sequence joins TRBV10-3 and TRBJ1-4. Sequenced: blood. The CDR3 loop is CAISGTGPIEKLFF.